Included here is one TCR beta chain sequence, with context. Its antigen remains unidentified. The record has no base qualities; no much larger clone is one base away. The method behind the library was the immunoSEQ multiplex PCR assay. TCRdb took over this immuneACCESS table, retaining in-frame rearrangements with V and J assigned. Such tables are incomplete; in checked studies, under half of the missing clones stem from an unresolved V gene, and the remainder is unexplained. This sample comprises over 25,000 clones, more than 90% of them detected only once. The top ten clones comprise 3.5% to 5% of the sample. This record belongs to a study of technical replicates of blood from a few donors (dated by TCRdb to about 2017). The material sequenced was PBMCs. The sequence was obtained from a human donor in good health. Some clones in this sample may be carry-over from other donors' samples.

The nucleotide sequence reads TGTGCCAGAAGCTTGAAGGACAGGGGTCCCTATAGCAATCAGCCCCAGCATTTT. The translation is CARSLKDRGPYSNQPQHF. Recombination connected TRBV5-3 to TRBJ1-5; TRBD1 agrees with 9 junctional bases. TRBV5-3 is sorted into the ORF group, with uncertain function. The CDR3 goes from the cysteine to the phenylalanine over 18 residues. Only the CDR3 portion is preserved as DNA: 54 bases, with reading frame beginning at the first base. Trimming removed 1 base from V and 0 bases from J; the gene matches leave 8 bases unexplained.